This TCR beta chain is from a study of blood T cell repertoires in COVID-19. Across the whole study: Material from acute and convalescent COVID-19 was sourced from the United States, Italy and Spain. Sources were T cells, B-cell-depleted T cells, or PBMCs; the material itself was cDNA or gDNA.

Details on this clone: The junction departs from germline at one end; a sequencing error may be responsible.

In the source study's methods: Scientists estimated how many nucleated cells there were by amplifying reference gene primers. Some clones are missing from TCRdb's copy, which holds only in-frame ones; the method was immunoSEQ multiplex PCR. V and J calls and clone size are copied from that table; D and trimming were computed from the DNA. The repertoire consists of about 53,000 clones, with 65% to 80% occurring once and the leading ten covering 14% to 15%. Germline V gene sequence: CDR1 LGHNA, CDR2 YSLEER. This CDR3 is built from 15 residues. The rearrangement links TRBV4-3 to TRBJ2-3; the match to TRBD2 covers 10 bases. Sequenced material: peripheral blood. This clonotype originated in a human donor with active or convalescent COVID-19. The donor label of this sample is uncertain. The CDR3 nucleotides read TGCGCCAGCAGCCCCCAGGGGCTAGCGGGAGATGCGCAGTATTTT. It specifies CASSPQGLAGDAQYF.